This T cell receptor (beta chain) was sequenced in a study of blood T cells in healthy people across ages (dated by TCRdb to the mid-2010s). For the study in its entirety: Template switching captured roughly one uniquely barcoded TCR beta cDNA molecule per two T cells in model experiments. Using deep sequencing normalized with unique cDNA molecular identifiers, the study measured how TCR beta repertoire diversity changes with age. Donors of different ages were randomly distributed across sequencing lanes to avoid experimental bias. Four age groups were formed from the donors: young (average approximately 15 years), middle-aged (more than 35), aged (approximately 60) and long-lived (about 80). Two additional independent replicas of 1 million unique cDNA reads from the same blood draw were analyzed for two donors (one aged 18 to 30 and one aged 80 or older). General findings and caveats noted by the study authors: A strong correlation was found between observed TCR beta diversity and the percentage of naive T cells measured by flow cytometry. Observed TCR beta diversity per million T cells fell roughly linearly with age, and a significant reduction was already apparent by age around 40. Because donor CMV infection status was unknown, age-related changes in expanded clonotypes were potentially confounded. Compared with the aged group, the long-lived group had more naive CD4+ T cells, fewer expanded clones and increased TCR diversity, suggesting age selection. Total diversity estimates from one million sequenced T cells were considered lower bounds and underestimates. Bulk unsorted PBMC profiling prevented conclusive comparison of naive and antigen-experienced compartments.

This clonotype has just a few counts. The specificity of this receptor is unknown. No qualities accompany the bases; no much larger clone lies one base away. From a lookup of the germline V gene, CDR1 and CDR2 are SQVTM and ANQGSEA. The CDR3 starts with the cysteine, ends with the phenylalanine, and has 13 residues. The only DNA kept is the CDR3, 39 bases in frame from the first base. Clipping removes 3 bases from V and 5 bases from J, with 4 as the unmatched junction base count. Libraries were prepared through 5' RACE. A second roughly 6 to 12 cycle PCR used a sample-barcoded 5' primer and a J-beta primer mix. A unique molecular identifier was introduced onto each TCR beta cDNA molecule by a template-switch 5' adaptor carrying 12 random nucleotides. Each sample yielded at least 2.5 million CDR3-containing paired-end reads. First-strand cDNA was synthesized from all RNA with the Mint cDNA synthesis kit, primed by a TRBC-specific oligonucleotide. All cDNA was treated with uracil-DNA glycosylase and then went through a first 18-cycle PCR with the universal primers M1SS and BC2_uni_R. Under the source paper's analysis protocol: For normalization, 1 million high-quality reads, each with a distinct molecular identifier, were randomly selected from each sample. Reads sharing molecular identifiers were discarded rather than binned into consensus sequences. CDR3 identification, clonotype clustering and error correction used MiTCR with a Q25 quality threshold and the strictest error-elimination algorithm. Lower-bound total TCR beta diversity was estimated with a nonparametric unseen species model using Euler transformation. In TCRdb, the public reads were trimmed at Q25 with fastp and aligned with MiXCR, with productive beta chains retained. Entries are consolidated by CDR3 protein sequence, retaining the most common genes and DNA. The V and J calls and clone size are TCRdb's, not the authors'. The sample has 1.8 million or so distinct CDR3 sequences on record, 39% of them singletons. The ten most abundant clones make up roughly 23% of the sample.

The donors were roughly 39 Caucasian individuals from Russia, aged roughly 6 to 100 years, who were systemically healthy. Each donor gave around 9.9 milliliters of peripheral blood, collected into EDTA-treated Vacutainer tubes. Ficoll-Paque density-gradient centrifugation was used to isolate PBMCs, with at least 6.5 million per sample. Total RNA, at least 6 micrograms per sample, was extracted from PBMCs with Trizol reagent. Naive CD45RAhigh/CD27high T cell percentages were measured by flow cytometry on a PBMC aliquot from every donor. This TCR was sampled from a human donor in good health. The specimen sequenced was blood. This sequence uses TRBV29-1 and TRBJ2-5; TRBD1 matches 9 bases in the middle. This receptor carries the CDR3 CSVDLTGGETQYF. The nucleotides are TGCAGCGTTGACTTAACAGGGGGCGAGACCCAGTACTTC.